Listed below are T cell receptor beta chains from one sample, sequenced in a study of blood T cells in healthy people across ages. One entry per CDR3 protein results from TCRdb running MiXCR on the 5' RACE reads. Of 1.5 million to 2 million distinct CDR3 sequences detected, approximately 28% appear once; the ten largest clones hold 7.7%. Specimen: blood. The receptors here all came from a woman between 25 and 40 years old in good health. The CDR3 runs from the conserved cysteine through the conserved F or W. The D gene is left open where the match is weak. The size of a clone is reported for some rows only, either as once, few or many, or as a class for expanded clones.

j_call v_call d_call clone_size cdr3_length cdr3_nt cdr3_aa
TRBJ2-6 TRBV5-5 . many 17 TGTGCCAGCAGCTTGGTGCAGGGTTGGGCTGGGGCCAACGTCCTGACTTTC CASSLVQGWAGANVLTF
TRBJ1-6 TRBV12-3/TRBV12-4 TRBD1 few 14 TGTGCCAGCAGTTTTCAGGGGGGGACTTCACCCCTCCACTTT CASSFQGGTSPLHF
TRBJ2-7 TRBV11-2 . . 15 TGTGCCAGCACCAGGTGGGGTGGAGGTTGCTACGAGCAGTACTTC CASTRWGGGCYEQYF
TRBJ2-1 TRBV6-2/TRBV6-3 . . 15 TGTGCCAGCAGTTCCTATATAGGGGTTGGGGATGAGCAGTTCTTC CASSSYIGVGDEQFF
TRBJ1-1 TRBV6-1 . . 13 TGTGCCAGCCGTGGAGGGGGTTTCACTGAAGCTTTCTTT CASRGGGFTEAFF
TRBJ1-2 TRBV29-1 . few 12 TGCAGCGTTGAAGTTCCGGTTGAAGGCTACACCTTC CSVEVPVEGYTF
TRBJ2-7 TRBV29-1 TRBD1 . 14 TGCAGCGTTGAAGGCGGGACAGGGTTCTACGAGCAGTACTTC CSVEGGTGFYEQYF
TRBJ2-7 TRBV7-2 . . 15 TGTGCCAGCAGCCGTGAGGATCAAGGTACCTGGGAGCAGTACTTC CASSREDQGTWEQYF
TRBJ1-5 TRBV12-3/TRBV12-4 . . 14 TGTGCCAGCAGTCCCGGGGGAGCCTGGGAGCCCCAGCATTTT CASSPGGAWEPQHF
TRBJ2-5 TRBV11-2 TRBD2 . 16 TGTGCCAGCAGCACTCTTAGCGGGAGCACCGCGGAGACCCAGTACTTC CASSTLSGSTAETQYF
TRBJ2-7 TRBV6-1 TRBD2 few 13 TGTGCCAGCAGTGACGGGAGGTCCGCCGAGCAGTACTTC CASSDGRSAEQYF
TRBJ2-1 TRBV6-7 . . 13 TGTGCCAGCAGTCCCACAGGGTCCCATGAGCAGTTCTTC CASSPTGSHEQFF
TRBJ1-4 TRBV5-1 . few 15 TGCGCCAGCAGCTTGGCCGCACCGGGCGATGAAAAACTGTTTTTT CASSLAAPGDEKLFF
TRBJ1-1 TRBV29-1 . . 12 TGCAGCGTTGTGGTTCAGGCGGGCGGAGCTTTCTTT CSVVVQAGGAFF
TRBJ2-7 TRBV10-3 . many 12 TGTGCCACCTCACAGGGAGGATACGAGCAGTACTTC CATSQGGYEQYF
TRBJ2-7 TRBV6-6 TRBD2 . 14 TGTGCCAGCAGTTACGGCAGCGGGACCGGCGAGCAGTACTTC CASSYGSGTGEQYF
TRBJ2-1 TRBV7-9 . few 14 TGTGCCAGCAGCTTAGGCATGGATGGGGATGAGCAGTTCTTC CASSLGMDGDEQFF
TRBJ1-1 TRBV7-9 . . 13 TGTGCCAGCAGCCCCACGTCGGGGGCTGAAGCTTTCTTT CASSPTSGAEAFF
TRBJ2-4 TRBV19 . . 14 TGTGCCAGTAAAGCACCCGAAGCCAAAAACATTCAGTACTTC CASKAPEAKNIQYF
TRBJ2-7 TRBV4-1 TRBD2 . 16 TGCGCCAGCAGCCAAGATACTAGCGGGATTACCTACGAGCAGTACTTC CASSQDTSGITYEQYF
TRBJ1-5 TRBV2 . . 15 TGTGCCAGCAGTGAAGGGAGTAGGGCTAATCAGCCCCAGCATTTT CASSEGSRANQPQHF
TRBJ1-2 TRBV19 . few 13 TGTGCCAGTAGAGCTGCCGACAGTTATGGCTACACCTTC CASRAADSYGYTF
TRBJ2-3 TRBV28 . . 13 TGTGCCAGCACCAACGAGCAAGCAGATACGCAGTATTTT CASTNEQADTQYF
TRBJ1-1 TRBV19 . few 12 TGTGCCAGTAGTCTGTGGGACACTGAAGCTTTCTTT CASSLWDTEAFF
TRBJ1-2 TRBV15 . few 14 TGTGCCACCAGCAGCCTAGGGCGGGGCGATGGCTACACCTTC CATSSLGRGDGYTF
TRBJ1-5 TRBV6-4 . many 13 TGTGCCAGCAGCGAGGGGAGCAATCAGCCCCAGCATTTT CASSEGSNQPQHF
TRBJ2-5 TRBV29-1 . many 11 TGCAGCGTTGAAGAGTTGGAGACCCAGTACTTC CSVEELETQYF
TRBJ2-2 TRBV20-1 . few 14 TGCAGTGTTTTGCGGGGGCGGACGACCGGGGAGCTGTTTTTT CSVLRGRTTGELFF
TRBJ1-2 TRBV5-6 . . 13 TGTGCCGGCAGCTTGGGAGGGAGCTATGGCTACACCTTC CAGSLGGSYGYTF
TRBJ2-4 TRBV2 . . 13 TGTGCCAGCATGTCCCAGGTTGTCAACATTCAGTACTTC CASMSQVVNIQYF
TRBJ2-5 TRBV12-3/TRBV12-4 . few 15 TGTGCCAGCAGTTCCCGGCGGGCCCTCCAAGAGACCCAGTACTTC CASSSRRALQETQYF
TRBJ2-1 TRBV12-3/TRBV12-4 . few 16 TGTGCCAGCAGTTTAGGACAAGGACAGAGATACAATGAGCAGTTCTTC CASSLGQGQRYNEQFF